The table lists the clone carrying this T cell receptor (beta chain) with many counts. Antigen: not known. Unmatched junction bases numbered 1, after V lost 1 base and J lost 0 bases. The CDR3 is made up of 15 amino acids. The V gene's germline CDR1 is DFQATT and CDR2 SNEGSKA (reference sequence). This specimen comes from a study of regulatory T cells in long-lasting Graves disease. Overall study results and limits: Persistent Graves' patients had lower TCR diversity than newly diagnosed ones. Gene preferences differed: TRBV28, TRBJ1-2, TRBJ2-5 in persistent cases.

Time point of the sample: newly diagnosed GD, antithyroid drugs for less than 3 months. The TCR library used RNA extracted from PBMCs. According to the study, TCR beta libraries were built with iRepertoire HTBI primers and CDR3-region Arm-PCR. TCRdb re-analysed the multiplex PCR reads in MiXCR, keeping a single row per CDR3 protein. The sample shows over 200,000 distinct CDR3 sequences, approximately 20% of them seen only once. These records were also assigned to another study, of T cells in Graves' hyperthyroidism and ophthalmopathy.

This clonotype originated in a woman in her twenties or thirties with Graves disease. This chain uses TRBV20-1 with TRBJ2-2; 8 nucleotides line up with TRBD2. This material consisted of peripheral blood mononuclear cells (PBMCs), taken at new diagnosis, from a patient treated with antithyroid drugs. CDR3 in amino acids: CSARAGGANTGELFF. The CDR3, as DNA: TGCAGTGCTAGAGCCGGGGGGGCGAACACCGGGGAGCTGTTTTTT.